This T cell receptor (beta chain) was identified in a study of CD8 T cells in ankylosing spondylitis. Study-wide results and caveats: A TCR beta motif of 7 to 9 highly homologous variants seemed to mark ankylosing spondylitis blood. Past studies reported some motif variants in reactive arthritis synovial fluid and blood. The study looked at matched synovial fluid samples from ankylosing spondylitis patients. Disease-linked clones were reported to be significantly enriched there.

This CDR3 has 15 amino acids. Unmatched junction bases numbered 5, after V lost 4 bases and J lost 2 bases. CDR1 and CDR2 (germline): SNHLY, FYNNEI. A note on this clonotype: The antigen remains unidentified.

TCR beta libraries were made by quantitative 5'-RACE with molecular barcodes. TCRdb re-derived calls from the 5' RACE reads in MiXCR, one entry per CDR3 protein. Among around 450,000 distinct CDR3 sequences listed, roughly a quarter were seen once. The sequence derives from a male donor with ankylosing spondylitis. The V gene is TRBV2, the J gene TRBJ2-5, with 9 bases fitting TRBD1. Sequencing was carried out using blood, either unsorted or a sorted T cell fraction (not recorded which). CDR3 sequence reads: CASSAFGQGQETQYF. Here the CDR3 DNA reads TGTGCCAGCAGTGCGTTCGGACAGGGGCAAGAGACCCAGTACTTC.